These T cell receptor beta chains were read from a single sample in a study of beta chain features in type 1 diabetes. Some clones are missing from TCRdb's copy, which holds only in-frame ones; the method was immunoSEQ multiplex PCR. The sample consists of tens of thousands of clones, about 70% of them appearing once. The sequenced sample was stem cell memory CD4+ T cells from blood. All receptors come from a woman aged 40 to 49 with type 1 diabetes. Both conserved end residues are part of each CDR3. D genes are given only for firm matches. Expanded clones get a size class; other rows say once, few or many, or leave the size out.

abundance	d_gene	v_gene	j_gene	CDR3nt	CDR3aa
-	-	TRBV5-1	TRBJ1-2	TGCGCCAGCAGCTTTTCCGCGTCCTATGGCTACACCTTC	CASSFSASYGYTF
few	-	TRBV28	TRBJ1-2	TGTGCCAGCGGGGAGTCTACTGGGAGGGTAGCTAACTATGGCTACACCTTC	CASGESTGRVANYGYTF
-	TRBD1	TRBV5-5	TRBJ1-1	TGTGCCAGCAGCCCAGACAGGGGGTCCTTAGATACTGAAGCTTTCTTT	CASSPDRGSLDTEAFF
-	TRBD1	TRBV7-2	TRBJ1-5	TGTGCCAGCAGCTACAGGGGGGACCAGCCCCAGCATTTT	CASSYRGDQPQHF
-	TRBD1	TRBV2	TRBJ2-7	TGTGCCGGGGATAGGACAGGGGGCTACGAGCAGTACTTC	CAGDRTGGYEQYF
-	TRBD1	TRBV28	TRBJ2-7	TGTGCCAGCAGTTTGAGACAGGGTGTGGTCGAGCAGTACTTC	CASSLRQGVVEQYF
-	TRBD2	TRBV7-2	TRBJ2-2	TGTGCCAGCAGCTTAGAATATCTAGCGGGGGGTGGCACCGGGGAGCTGTTTTTT	CASSLEYLAGGGTGELFF
once	-	TRBV25-1	TRBJ1-5	TGTGCCAGCAGCAGTCGGGGCAATCAGCCCCAGCATTTT	CASSSRGNQPQHF
-	TRBD1	TRBV5-4	TRBJ1-2	TGTGCCAGCAGCTTTATCTCTCGGGACAGGGGCTATGGCTACACCTTC	CASSFISRDRGYGYTF
-	TRBD1	TRBV9	TRBJ2-1	TGTGCCAGCAGCTCCCGGGACAGGGTTAGGGCGGCCTATAATGAGCAGTTCTTC	CASSSRDRVRAAYNEQFF
once	TRBD2	TRBV7-3	TRBJ2-2	TGTGCCAGCAGCTTAATACGGGGGGGCGCGGACGGGGAGCTGTTTTTT	CASSLIRGGADGELFF
-	TRBD2	TRBV5-1	TRBJ2-4	TGCGCCAGCAGTGGTTTAGCGGGAGCATTGGGAGACATTCAGTACTTC	CASSGLAGALGDIQYF
-	-	TRBV5-5	TRBJ1-2	TGTGCCAGCAGCTTGGAGGCAGGGTATGGCTACACCTTC	CASSLEAGYGYTF
-	TRBD2	TRBV28	TRBJ2-7	TGTGCCAGCAGTTTACCTAGCGGGTTCTACGAGCAGTACTTC	CASSLPSGFYEQYF
-	-	TRBV7-2	TRBJ1-1	TGTGCCAGCAGCTTAGAAGCGGGGACTGAAGCTTTCTTT	CASSLEAGTEAFF
-	TRBD1	TRBV19	TRBJ2-4	TGTGCCAGTAGTCCGATCCGGGACAGGGGTTTAGCCAAAAACATTCAGTACTTC	CASSPIRDRGLAKNIQYF
-	-	TRBV30	TRBJ2-2	TGTGCCTGGGTATCGCCCGGGGTGTACGCCGGGGAGCTGTTTTTT	CAWVSPGVYAGELFF